A selection of T cell receptor beta chains follows, all from one sample in a study of shared clonotypes between healthy human individuals. Method: immunoSEQ multiplex PCR; TCRdb's copy keeps in-frame clones and lacks some. The data show around 2,000,000 clones, with about 95% seen just once and roughly 1% held by the top ten. Sequencing was carried out using naive CD8+ T cells sorted from blood. The source of these receptors is a man between 18 and 29 years old in good health. The conserved cysteine and the conserved F or W are not part of the CDR3 here. Size is stated for part of the rows, as once, few or many counts, or as a class when the clone is expanded.

j_call	v_call	clone_size	cdr3_aa
TRBJ2-3	TRBV28	NA	ASRQGFGTDTQY
TRBJ2-1	TRBV7-9	NA	ASSLALAGSSYNEQF
TRBJ1-1	TRBV4-1	NA	ASSQVLGSTEAF
TRBJ2-5	TRBV2	NA	ASTSEREGPFETQY
TRBJ2-7	TRBV9	NA	ASSVGGYPQY
TRBJ2-1	TRBV13	NA	ASSLGVSYNEQF
TRBJ2-7	TRBV9	NA	ASSEQGSSYEQY
TRBJ1-4	TRBV7-9	NA	ASSGDIETNEKLF
TRBJ1-6	TRBV9	NA	ASNDGTGTRPLH
TRBJ1-1	TRBV5-6	NA	ASSSYSGEAF
TRBJ2-1	TRBV7-9	NA	ASSLAVRAGTTLANEQF
TRBJ2-1	TRBV28	once	ASSLLSAAYNEQF
TRBJ2-4	TRBV19	once	ASSIDGGGNIQY
TRBJ1-1	TRBV4-1	NA	ASSHSGTGNTEAF
TRBJ2-4	TRBV5-6	NA	ASNGAKNIQY
TRBJ2-2	TRBV12-5	once	ASGLGQGATGELF
TRBJ1-1	TRBV30	NA	AWSPTLGGTEAF
TRBJ2-7	TRBV29-1	NA	SVETGIYEQY
TRBJ1-2	TRBV9	NA	ASSESFDYGYT
TRBJ2-1	TRBV2	NA	ASGAYSEQF
TRBJ2-1	TRBV4-1	NA	ASSHRTTYNEQF
TRBJ2-7	TRBV5-1	NA	ASSLLRGTGSQKGHEQY
TRBJ1-5	TRBV11-2	NA	ASRPDRGSQPQH
TRBJ1-2	TRBV6-1	NA	ASSEGHPVYGYT
TRBJ1-3	TRBV7-9	NA	ASSPRGGVGNTIY
TRBJ1-3	TRBV19	NA	ASSERTSGNTIY
TRBJ2-7	TRBV19	NA	ASSMAQSYEQY
TRBJ1-2	TRBV9	NA	ASSGSVGSGIYGYT
TRBJ1-4	TRBV27	NA	ASSLFANEKLF
TRBJ1-5	TRBV7-9	NA	ASSLVGTDQPQH